This TCR beta chain came from a study of blood T cell repertoires in COVID-19. Across the whole study: Samples representing acute and convalescent COVID-19 were sourced from the United States, Italy and Spain. Sources were T cells, B-cell-depleted T cells, or PBMCs; the material itself was cDNA or gDNA.

Source study methods: Reference gene primer amplification in the assay estimated nucleated cell counts. Produced via immunoSEQ multiplex PCR; TCRdb's table is partial and in-frame only. The V and J calls and the clone size are those of that table, but D and trimming were determined from the DNA. Of tens of thousands of clones listed, roughly 89% were seen once; the top ten hold 25% to 30%. Looked up from germline, CDR1 is SGHNT and CDR2 is YYREEE (reference sequence). CDR3 length: 17 amino acids. Losses at the gene ends were 3 bases for V and 5 bases for J; bases not matched to a gene: 14. This receptor was identified in a man in his fifties or sixties with active or convalescent COVID-19. Sequencing input: peripheral blood. This sequence joins TRBV5-4 and TRBJ1-2, with 9 nucleotides matching TRBD1. The CDR3 region has the DNA TGTGCCAGCAGCTCCGTCCAGTTAGGACAGGGGAAATATGGCTACACCTTC. This gives the protein CASSSVQLGQGKYGYTF.